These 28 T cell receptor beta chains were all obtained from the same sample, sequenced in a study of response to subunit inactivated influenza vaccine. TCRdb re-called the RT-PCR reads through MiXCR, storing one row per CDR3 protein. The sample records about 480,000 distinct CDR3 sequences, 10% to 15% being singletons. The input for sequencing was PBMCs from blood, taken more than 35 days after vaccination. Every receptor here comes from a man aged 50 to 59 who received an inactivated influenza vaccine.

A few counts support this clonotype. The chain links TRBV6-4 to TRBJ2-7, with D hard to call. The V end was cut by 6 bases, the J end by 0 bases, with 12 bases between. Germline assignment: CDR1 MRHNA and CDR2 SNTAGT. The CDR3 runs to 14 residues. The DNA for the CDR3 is TGTGCCAGCAGCTCGGACGGAACCTCCTACGAGCAGTACTTC. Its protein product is CASSSDGTSYEQYF.

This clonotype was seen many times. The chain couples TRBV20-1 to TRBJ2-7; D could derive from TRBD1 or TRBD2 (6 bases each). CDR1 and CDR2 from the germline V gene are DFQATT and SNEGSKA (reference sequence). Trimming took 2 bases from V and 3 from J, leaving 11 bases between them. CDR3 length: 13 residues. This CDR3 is CSARKGGVYEQYF. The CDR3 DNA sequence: TGCAGTGCTAGAAAGGGGGGCGTCTACGAGCAGTACTTC.

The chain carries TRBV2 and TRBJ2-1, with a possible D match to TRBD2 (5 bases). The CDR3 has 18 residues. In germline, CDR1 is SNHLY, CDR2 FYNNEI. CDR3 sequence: CTCCLSATRKRTYNEQFF. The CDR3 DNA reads TGTACCTGCTGTTTGTCGGCTACTAGAAAGAGGACCTACAATGAGCAGTTCTTC.

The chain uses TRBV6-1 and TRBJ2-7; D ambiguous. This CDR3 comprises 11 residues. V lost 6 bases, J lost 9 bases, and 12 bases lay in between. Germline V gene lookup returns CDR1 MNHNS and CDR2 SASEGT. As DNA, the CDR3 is TGTGCCAGCAGCGTGGGGAAGGGGCAGTACTTC. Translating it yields CASSVGKGQYF.

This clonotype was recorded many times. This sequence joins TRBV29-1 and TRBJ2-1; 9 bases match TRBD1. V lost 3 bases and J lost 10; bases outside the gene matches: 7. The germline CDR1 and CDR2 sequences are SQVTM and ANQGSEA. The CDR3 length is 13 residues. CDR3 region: CSVETNRGREQFF. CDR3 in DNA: TGCAGCGTTGAGACCAACAGGGGGCGGGAGCAGTTCTTC.

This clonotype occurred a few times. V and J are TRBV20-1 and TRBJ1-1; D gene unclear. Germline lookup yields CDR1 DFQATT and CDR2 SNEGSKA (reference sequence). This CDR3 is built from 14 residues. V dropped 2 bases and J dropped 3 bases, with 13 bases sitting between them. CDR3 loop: CSARIRQIDTEAFF. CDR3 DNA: TGCAGTGCTAGAATTAGGCAGATAGACACTGAAGCTTTCTTT.

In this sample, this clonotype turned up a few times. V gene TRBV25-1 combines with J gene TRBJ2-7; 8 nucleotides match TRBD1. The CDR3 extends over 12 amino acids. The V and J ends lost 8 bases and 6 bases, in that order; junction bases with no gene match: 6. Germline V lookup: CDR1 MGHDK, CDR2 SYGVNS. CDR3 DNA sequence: TGTGCCAGCGCCCAGGGGGCAGGCGAGCAGTACTTC. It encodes CASAQGAGEQYF.

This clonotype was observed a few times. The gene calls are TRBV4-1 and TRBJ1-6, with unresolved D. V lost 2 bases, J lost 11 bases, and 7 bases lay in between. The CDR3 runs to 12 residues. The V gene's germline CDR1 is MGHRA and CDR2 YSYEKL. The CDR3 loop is CASSQQDPPLHF. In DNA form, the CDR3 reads TGCGCCAGCAGCCAACAGGATCCACCCCTCCACTTT.

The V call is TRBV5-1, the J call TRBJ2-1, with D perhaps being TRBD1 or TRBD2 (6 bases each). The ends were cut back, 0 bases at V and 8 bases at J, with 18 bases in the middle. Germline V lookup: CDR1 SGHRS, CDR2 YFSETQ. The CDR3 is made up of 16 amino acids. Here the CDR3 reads CASSLEPGANFDEQFF. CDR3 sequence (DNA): TGCGCCAGCAGCTTGGAGCCGGGGGCTAATTTCGATGAGCAGTTCTTC.

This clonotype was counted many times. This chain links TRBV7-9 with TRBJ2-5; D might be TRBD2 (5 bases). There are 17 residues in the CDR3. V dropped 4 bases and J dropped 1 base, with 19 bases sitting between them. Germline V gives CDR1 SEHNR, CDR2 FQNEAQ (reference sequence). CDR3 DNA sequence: TGTGCCAGCAGCTCACCCGTGGTGCTAGCCGCCCAAGAGACCCAGTACTTC. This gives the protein CASSSPVVLAAQETQYF. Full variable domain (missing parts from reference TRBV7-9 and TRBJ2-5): DTGVSQNPRHKITKRGQNVTFRCDPISEHNRLYWYRQTLGQGPEFLTYFQNEAQLEKSRLLSDRFSAERPKGSFSTLEIQRTEQGDSAMYLCASSSPVVLAAQETQYFGPGTRLLVL.

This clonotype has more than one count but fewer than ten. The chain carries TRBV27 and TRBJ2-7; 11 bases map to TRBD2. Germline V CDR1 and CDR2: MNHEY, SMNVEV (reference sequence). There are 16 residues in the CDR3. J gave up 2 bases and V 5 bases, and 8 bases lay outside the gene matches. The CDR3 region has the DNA TGTGCCAGCAGTCCCTTACTAGCGGGAGACCCCTACGAGCAGTACTTC. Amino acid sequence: CASSPLLAGDPYEQYF.

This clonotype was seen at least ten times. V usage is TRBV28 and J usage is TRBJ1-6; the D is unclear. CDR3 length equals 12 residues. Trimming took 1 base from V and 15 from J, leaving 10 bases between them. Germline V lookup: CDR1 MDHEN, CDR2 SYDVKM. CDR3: CASSLLGDLLHF. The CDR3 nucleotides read TGTGCCAGCAGTTTATTGGGTGACCTCCTCCACTTT.

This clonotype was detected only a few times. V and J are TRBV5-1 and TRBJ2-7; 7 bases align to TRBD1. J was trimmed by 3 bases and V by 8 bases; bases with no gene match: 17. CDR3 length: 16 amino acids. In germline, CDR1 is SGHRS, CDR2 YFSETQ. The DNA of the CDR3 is TGCGCCAGTCGGGACAGTCTCAGAGATCGTTACTACGAGCAGTACTTC. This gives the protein CASRDSLRDRYYEQYF.

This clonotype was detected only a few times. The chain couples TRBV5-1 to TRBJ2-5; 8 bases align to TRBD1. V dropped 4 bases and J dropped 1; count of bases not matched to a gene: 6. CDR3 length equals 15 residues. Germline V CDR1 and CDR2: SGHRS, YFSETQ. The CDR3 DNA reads TGCGCCAGCAGCCCGATGACAGGGGCCCAAGAGACCCAGTACTTC. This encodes CASSPMTGAQETQYF.

CDR3 bases: TGTGCCAGCAGCAGACCGACAGGGAATGGTGCTGAAGCTTTCTTT. It codes for CASSRPTGNGAEAFF. The chain is built from TRBV7-6 and TRBJ1-1; 7 bases align to TRBD1. There are 15 residues in the CDR3. V shed 5 bases and J 6 bases; nucleotides not matched to a gene: 12. Per the germline V gene, CDR1 is SGHVS and CDR2 is FNYEAQ. Full variable domain (missing parts from reference TRBV7-6 and TRBJ1-1): GAGVSQSPRYKVTKRGQDVALRCDPISGHVSLYWYRQALGQGPEFLTYFNYEAQQDKSGLPNDRFSAERPEGSISTLTIQRTEQRDSAMYRCASSRPTGNGAEAFFGQGTRLTVV.

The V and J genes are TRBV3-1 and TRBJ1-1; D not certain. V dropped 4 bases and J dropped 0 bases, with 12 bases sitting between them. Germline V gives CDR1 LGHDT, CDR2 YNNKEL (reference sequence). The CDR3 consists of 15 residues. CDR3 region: CASSPSRAVNTEAFF. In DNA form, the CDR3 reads TGTGCCAGCAGCCCCTCTAGGGCCGTGAACACTGAAGCTTTCTTT.

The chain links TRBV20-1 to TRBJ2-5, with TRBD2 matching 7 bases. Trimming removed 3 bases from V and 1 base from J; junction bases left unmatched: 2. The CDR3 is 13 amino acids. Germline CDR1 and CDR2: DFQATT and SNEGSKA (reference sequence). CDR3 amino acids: CSASGGFQETQYF. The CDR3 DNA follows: TGCAGTGCTAGCGGGGGGTTCCAAGAGACCCAGTACTTC.

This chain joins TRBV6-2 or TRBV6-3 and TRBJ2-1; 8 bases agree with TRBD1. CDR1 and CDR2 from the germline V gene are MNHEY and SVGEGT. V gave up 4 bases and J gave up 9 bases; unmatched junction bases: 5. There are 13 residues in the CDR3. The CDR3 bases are TGTGCCAGCAGTTCTACAGGGGGAAGTGAGCAGTTCTTC. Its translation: CASSSTGGSEQFF.

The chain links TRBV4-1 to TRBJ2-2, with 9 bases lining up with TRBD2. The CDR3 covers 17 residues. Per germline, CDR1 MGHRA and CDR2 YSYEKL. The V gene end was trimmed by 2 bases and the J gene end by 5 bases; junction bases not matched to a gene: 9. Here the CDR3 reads CASSQRRAGGRTGELFF. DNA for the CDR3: TGCGCCAGCAGCCAACGAAGAGCGGGAGGTAGGACCGGGGAGCTGTTTTTT.

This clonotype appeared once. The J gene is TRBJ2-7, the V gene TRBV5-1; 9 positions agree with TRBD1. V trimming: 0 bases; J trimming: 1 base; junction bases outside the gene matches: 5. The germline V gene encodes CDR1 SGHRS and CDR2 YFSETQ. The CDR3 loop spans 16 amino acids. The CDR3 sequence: CASSLGYGTGSYEQYF. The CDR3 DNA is TGCGCCAGCAGCTTGGGGTACGGGACAGGGTCCTACGAGCAGTACTTC.

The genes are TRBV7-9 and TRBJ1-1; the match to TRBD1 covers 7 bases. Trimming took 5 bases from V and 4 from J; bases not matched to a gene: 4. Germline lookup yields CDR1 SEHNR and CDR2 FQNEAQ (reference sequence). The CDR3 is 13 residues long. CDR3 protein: CASSPGGVTEAFF. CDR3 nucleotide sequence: TGTGCCAGCAGCCCAGGGGGGGTCACTGAAGCTTTCTTT.

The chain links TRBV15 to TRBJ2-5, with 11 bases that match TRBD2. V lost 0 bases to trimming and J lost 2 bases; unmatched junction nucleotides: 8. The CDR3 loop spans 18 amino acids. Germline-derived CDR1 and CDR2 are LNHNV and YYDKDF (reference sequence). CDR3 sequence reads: CATSRDRGTSGTQETQYF. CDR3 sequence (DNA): TGTGCCACCAGCAGAGATCGCGGGACTAGCGGAACACAAGAGACCCAGTACTTC.

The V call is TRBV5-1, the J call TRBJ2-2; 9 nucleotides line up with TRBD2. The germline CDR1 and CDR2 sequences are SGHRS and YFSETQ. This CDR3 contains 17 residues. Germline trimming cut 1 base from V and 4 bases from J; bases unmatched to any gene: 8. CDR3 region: CASSLYNPRGGTGELFF. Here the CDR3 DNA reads TGCGCCAGCAGCTTGTATAATCCGCGGGGGGGCACCGGGGAGCTGTTTTTT. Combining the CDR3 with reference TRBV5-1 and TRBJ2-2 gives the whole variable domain KAGVTQTPRYLIKTRGQQVTLSCSPISGHRSVSWYQQTPGQGLQFLFEYFSETQRNKGNFPGRFSGRQFSNSRSEMNVSTLELGDSALYLCASSLYNPRGGTGELFFGEGSRLTVL.

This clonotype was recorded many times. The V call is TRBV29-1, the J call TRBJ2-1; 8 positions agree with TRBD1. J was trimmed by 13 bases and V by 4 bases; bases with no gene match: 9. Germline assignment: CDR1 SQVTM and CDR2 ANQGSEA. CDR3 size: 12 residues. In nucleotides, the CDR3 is TGCAGCGTTGTCGGGTCAGGGGGCATACAGTTCTTC. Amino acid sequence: CSVVGSGGIQFF.

CDR3 protein: CASSRTGLYSGANVLTF. Here the CDR3 DNA reads TGTGCCAGCAGTCGGACAGGGCTCTACTCTGGGGCCAACGTCCTGACTTTC. The rearrangement joins TRBV6-1 to TRBJ2-6, with 8 bases matching TRBD1. Germline CDR1 reads MNHNS; CDR2 reads SASEGT. This CDR3 is 17 amino acids long. Trimming cost V 5 bases and J 0 bases; bases outside gene matches: 6.

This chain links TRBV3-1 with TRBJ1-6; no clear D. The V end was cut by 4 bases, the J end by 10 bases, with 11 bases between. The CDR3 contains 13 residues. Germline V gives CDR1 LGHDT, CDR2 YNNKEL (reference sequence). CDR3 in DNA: TGTGCCAGCAGCCCAATGTTGGACTCACCCCTCCACTTT. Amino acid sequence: CASSPMLDSPLHF.

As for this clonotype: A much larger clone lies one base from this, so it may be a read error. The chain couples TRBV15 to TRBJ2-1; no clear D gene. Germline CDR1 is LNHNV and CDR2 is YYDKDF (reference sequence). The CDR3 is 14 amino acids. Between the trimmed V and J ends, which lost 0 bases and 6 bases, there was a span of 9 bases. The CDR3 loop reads CATSRDLKGNEQFF. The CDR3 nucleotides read TGTGCCACCAGCAGAGATCTGAAGGGCAATGAGCAGTTCTTC.

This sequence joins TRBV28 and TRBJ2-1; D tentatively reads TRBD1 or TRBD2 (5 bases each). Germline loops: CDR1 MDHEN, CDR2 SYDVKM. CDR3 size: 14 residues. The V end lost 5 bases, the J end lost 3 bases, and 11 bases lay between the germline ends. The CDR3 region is CASSHGAGYNEQFF. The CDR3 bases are TGTGCCAGCAGTCACGGGGCTGGCTACAATGAGCAGTTCTTC. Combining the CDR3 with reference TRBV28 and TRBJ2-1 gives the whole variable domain DVKVTQSSRYLVKRTGEKVFLECVQDMDHENMFWYRQDPGLGLRLIYFSYDVKMKEKGDIPEGYSVSREKKERFSLILESASTNQTSMYLCASSHGAGYNEQFFGPGTRLTVL.